A single sample is the source of the 8 T cell receptor beta chains below, sequenced in a study of radiation and T cells in renal cell carcinoma. Only in-frame clones appear in the TCRdb table, and some are missing; sequencing was by immunoSEQ multiplex PCR. The repertoire holds 100,000 to 150,000 clones, with approximately 80% as singletons. Indicated time point: baseline pretreatment blood. Noted treatment: 15 Gy SBRT to primary tumor, nephrectomy 4 weeks later. The sequenced sample was blood, obtained from a patient whose treatment included radiotherapy and nephrectomy. All receptors come from an older woman with renal cell carcinoma.

The CDR3 DNA sequence: TGCGCCAGCAGCCAAGGGGACAGGGGCTACGAGCAGTACTTC. This sequence encodes CASSQGDRGYEQYF. The rearrangement uses TRBV4-1 and TRBJ2-7; 10 positions agree with TRBD1. Germline-derived CDR1 and CDR2 are MGHRA and YSYEKL. The CDR3 extends over 14 amino acids. V lost 1 base, J lost 3 bases, and 0 bases stayed unmatched.

This clone was observed a handful of times. The chain recombines TRBV5-4 with TRBJ1-2; D may be TRBD1 (6 bases). The CDR3 spans 14 residues. V was shortened by 4 bases and J by 6 bases, with 16 bases between the two germline ends. Germline CDR1 reads SGHNT; CDR2 reads YYREEE (reference sequence). CDR3 coding DNA: TGTGCCAGCAGCGCGTTCGACAGGCCGCATGGCTACACCTTC. Its protein is CASSAFDRPHGYTF.

This chain connects TRBV6-4 to TRBJ2-1; D possibly corresponds to TRBD1 (6 bases). This CDR3 region has 16 residues. Germline V lookup: CDR1 MRHNA, CDR2 SNTAGT. The V gene lost 7 bases and the J gene lost 9 bases, with 25 bases spanning the gap. The CDR3: CASTTFRAGVGCEQFF. Here the CDR3 DNA reads TGTGCCAGCACCACCTTTAGGGCAGGGGTGGGCTGTGAGCAGTTCTTC.

The chain is built from TRBV6-6 and TRBJ2-7, with 10 bases lining up with TRBD2. V was clipped by 2 bases and J by 0 bases; unmatched bases: 1. Germline V gene sequence: CDR1 MNHNY, CDR2 SVGAGI (reference sequence). This CDR3 has 15 residues. The CDR3 spells CASSYLAGASYEQYF. The CDR3 DNA is TGTGCCAGCAGTTACCTAGCGGGGGCCTCCTACGAGCAGTACTTC.

The rearrangement uses TRBV12-5 and TRBJ2-6; D is undetermined. CDR3 size: 12 residues. The V gene lost 8 bases and the J gene lost 0 bases, with 2 bases spanning the gap. Germline V gene sequence: CDR1 LGHNT, CDR2 FRNRAP. The CDR3 DNA is TGTGCTAGTTCCTCTGGGGCCAACGTCCTGACTTTC. Protein: CASSSGANVLTF.

The CDR3 DNA reads TGCGCCAGCAGCTTATCAGCGGGGACCTACGAGCAGTACTTC. It translates to CASSLSAGTYEQYF. V usage is TRBV5-1 and J usage is TRBJ2-7; TRBD2 matches at 7 bases. Trimming took 2 bases from V and 2 from J; bases not matched to a gene: 4. Germline CDR1 is SGHRS and CDR2 is YFSETQ. The CDR3 has 14 residues.

The chain joins TRBV7-9 to TRBJ1-6; D uncertain. Germline V gene data show CDR1 as SEHNR and CDR2 as FQNEAQ (reference sequence). This CDR3 has 13 amino acids. Deletions cut 3 bases from V and 7 bases from J, with 7 bases between. The CDR3 here is CASSFSENSPLHF. In DNA form, the CDR3 reads TGTGCCAGCAGCTTTAGTGAGAATTCACCCCTCCACTTT. Full variable domain (rest looked up from reference TRBV7-9 and TRBJ1-6): DTGVSQNPRHKITKRGQNVTFRCDPISEHNRLYWYRQTLGQGPEFLTYFQNEAQLEKSRLLSDRFSAERPKGSFSTLEIQRTEQGDSAMYLCASSFSENSPLHFGNGTRLTVT.

The V call is TRBV5-6, the J call TRBJ1-3; D is unresolved. The CDR3 loop spans 15 amino acids. V was cut by 2 bases and J by 0 bases, with 9 bases left in between. Looked up from germline, CDR1 is SGHDT and CDR2 is YYEEEE. CDR3 DNA: TGTGCCAGCAGCTTAGAGTTAACCTCTGGAAACACCATATATTTT. Translated, it gives CASSLELTSGNTIYF.